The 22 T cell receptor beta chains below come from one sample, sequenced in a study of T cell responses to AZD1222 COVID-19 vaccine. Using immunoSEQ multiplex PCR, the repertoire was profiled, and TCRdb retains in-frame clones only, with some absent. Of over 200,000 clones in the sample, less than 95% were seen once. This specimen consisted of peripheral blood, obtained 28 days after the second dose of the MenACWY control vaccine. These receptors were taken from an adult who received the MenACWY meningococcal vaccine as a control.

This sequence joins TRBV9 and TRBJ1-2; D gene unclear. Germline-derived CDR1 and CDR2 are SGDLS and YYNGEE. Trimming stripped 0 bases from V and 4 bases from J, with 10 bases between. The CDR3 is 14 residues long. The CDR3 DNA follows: TGTGCCAGCAGCGTAGAAGGCAGATCCTATGGCTACACCTTC. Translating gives CASSVEGRSYGYTF.

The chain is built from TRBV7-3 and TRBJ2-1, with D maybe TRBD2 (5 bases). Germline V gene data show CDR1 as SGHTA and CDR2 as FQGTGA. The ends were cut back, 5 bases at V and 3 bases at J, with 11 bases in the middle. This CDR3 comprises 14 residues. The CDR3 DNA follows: TGTGCCAGCAGCCCGGAGGCCCACTACAATGAGCAGTTCTTC. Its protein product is CASSPEAHYNEQFF.

CDR3 in DNA: TGTGCCACCAGCAGGACTAGCGGGAGGAACACCGGGGAGCTGTTTTTT. Translating it yields CATSRTSGRNTGELFF. This chain links TRBV15 with TRBJ2-2; TRBD2 agrees at 12 bases. The CDR3 is 16 amino acids. With V trimmed by 3 bases and J by 1 base, 0 bases remained unmatched. The germline V gene encodes CDR1 LNHNV and CDR2 YYDKDF (reference sequence).

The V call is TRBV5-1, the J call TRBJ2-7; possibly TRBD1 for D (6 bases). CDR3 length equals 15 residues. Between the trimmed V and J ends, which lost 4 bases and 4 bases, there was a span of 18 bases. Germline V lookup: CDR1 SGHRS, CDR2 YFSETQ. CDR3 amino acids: CASSQGWDIIYEQYF. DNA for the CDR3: TGCGCCAGCAGCCAGGGTTGGGACATAATATACGAGCAGTACTTC.

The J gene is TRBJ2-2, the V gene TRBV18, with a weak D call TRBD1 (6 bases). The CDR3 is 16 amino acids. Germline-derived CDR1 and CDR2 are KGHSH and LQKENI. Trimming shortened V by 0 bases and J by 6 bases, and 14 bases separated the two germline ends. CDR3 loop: CASSPPSGARSGELFF. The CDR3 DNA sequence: TGTGCCAGCTCACCACCGTCAGGGGCGAGGTCCGGGGAGCTGTTTTTT.

The CDR3 bases are TGTGCCAGCTCACCATCGGGGGCTGCTAATCAGCCCCAGCATTTT. This encodes CASSPSGAANQPQHF. The rearrangement uses TRBV18 and TRBJ1-5, with D possibly being TRBD1 (6 bases). The CDR3 extends over 15 amino acids. From germline, CDR1 is KGHSH and CDR2 LQKENI. The ends were cut back, 2 bases at V and 4 bases at J, with 12 bases in the middle.

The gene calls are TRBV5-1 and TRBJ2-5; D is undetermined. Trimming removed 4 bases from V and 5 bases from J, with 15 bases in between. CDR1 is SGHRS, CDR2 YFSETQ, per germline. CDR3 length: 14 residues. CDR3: CASSTPKLWETQYF. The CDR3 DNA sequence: TGCGCCAGCAGCACCCCCAAACTCTGGGAGACCCAGTACTTC.

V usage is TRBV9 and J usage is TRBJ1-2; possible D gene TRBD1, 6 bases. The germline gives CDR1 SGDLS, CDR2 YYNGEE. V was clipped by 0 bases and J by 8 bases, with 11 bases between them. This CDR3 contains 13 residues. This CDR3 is CASSVEVGTGYTF. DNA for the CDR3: TGTGCCAGCAGCGTAGAAGTAGGGACAGGCTACACCTTC.

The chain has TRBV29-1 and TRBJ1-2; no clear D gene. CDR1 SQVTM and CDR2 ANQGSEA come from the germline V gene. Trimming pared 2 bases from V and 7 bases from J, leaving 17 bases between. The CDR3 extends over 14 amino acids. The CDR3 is CSVEIGSISAGYTF. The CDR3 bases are TGCAGCGTTGAAATAGGCAGTATCTCCGCTGGCTACACCTTC.

The CDR3 loop is CSAASPGTGPGPSYNEQFF. The CDR3 region has the DNA TGCAGCGCCGCTAGTCCCGGGACAGGCCCCGGGCCCTCCTACAATGAGCAGTTCTTC. The rearrangement joins TRBV29-1 to TRBJ2-1; 8 positions match TRBD1. J lost 0 bases, V lost 7 bases, and 20 bases had no gene match. CDR3 length equals 19 residues. Germline V lookup: CDR1 SQVTM, CDR2 ANQGSEA.

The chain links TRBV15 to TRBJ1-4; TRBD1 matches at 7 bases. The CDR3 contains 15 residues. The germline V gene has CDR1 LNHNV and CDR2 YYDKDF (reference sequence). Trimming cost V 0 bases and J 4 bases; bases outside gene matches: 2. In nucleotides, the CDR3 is TGTGCCACCAGCAGAGACGGGGACAGTAATGAAAAACTGTTTTTT. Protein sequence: CATSRDGDSNEKLFF.

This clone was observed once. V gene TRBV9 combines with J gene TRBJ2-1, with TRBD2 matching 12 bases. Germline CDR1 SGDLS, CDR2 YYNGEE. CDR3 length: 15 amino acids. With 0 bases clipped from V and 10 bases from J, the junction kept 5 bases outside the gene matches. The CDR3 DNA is TGTGCCAGCAGCGTAGCTAGCGGGGGGGCATGGGAGCAGTTCTTC. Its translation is CASSVASGGAWEQFF.

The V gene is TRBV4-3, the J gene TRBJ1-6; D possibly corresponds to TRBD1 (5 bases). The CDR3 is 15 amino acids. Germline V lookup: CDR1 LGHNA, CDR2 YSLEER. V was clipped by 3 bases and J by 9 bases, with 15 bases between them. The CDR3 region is CASSQGPSGSSPLHF. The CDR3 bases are TGCGCCAGCAGCCAGGGGCCCTCGGGGAGTTCACCCCTCCACTTT.

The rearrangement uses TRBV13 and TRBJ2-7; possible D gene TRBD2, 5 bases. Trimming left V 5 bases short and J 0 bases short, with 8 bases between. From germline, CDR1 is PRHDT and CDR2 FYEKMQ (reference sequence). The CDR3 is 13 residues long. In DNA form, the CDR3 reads TGTGCCAGCAGCCTACTAGGCTCCTACGAGCAGTACTTC. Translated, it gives CASSLLGSYEQYF.

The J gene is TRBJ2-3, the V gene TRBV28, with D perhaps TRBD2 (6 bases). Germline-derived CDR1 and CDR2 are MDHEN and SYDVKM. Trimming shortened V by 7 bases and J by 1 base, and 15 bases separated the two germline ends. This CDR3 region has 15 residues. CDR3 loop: CASTLGEAGTDTQYF. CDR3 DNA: TGTGCCAGCACCTTGGGGGAGGCCGGCACAGATACGCAGTATTTT.

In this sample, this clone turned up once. CDR3 nucleotide sequence: TGCGCCAGCAGCGTCCAGGGGGGGCCAGATACGCAGTATTTT. This codes for CASSVQGGPDTQYF. V usage is TRBV5-1 and J usage is TRBJ2-3; D tentatively reads TRBD1 or TRBD2 (7 bases each). CDR1 is SGHRS, CDR2 YFSETQ, per germline. The CDR3 has 14 residues. The ends were cut back, 4 bases at V and 4 bases at J, with 13 bases in the middle.

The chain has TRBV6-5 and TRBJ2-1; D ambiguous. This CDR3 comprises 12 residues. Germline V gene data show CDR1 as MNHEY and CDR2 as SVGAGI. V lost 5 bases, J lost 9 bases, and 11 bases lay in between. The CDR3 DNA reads TGTGCCAGCAGTAATCCCGCGAGTGAGCAGTTCTTC. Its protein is CASSNPASEQFF.

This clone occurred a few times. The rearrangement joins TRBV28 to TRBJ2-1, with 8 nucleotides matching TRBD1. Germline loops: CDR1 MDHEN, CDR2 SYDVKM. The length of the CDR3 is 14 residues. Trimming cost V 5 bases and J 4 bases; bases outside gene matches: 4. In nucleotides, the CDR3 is TGTGCCAGCAGTGTAACAGGGGGGTACAATGAGCAGTTCTTC. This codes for CASSVTGGYNEQFF.

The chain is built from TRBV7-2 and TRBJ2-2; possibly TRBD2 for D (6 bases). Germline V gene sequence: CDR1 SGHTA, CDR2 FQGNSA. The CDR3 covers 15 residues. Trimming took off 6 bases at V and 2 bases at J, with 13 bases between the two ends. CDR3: CASRRDWVNTGELFF. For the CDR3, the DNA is TGTGCCAGCAGGCGGGACTGGGTCAACACCGGGGAGCTGTTTTTT.

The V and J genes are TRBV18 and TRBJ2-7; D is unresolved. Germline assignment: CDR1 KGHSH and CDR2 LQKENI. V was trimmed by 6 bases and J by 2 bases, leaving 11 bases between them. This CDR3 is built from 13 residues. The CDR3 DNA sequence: TGTGCCAGCTCCTCCACACTTACCTACGAGCAGTACTTC. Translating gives CASSSTLTYEQYF.

The CDR3 protein is CASSSRQGGMSNQPQHF. The CDR3 DNA reads TGTGCCAGCAGTTCCCGTCAGGGGGGCATGAGCAATCAGCCCCAGCATTTT. The rearrangement links TRBV6-2 or TRBV6-3 to TRBJ1-5, with 7 bases matching TRBD1. The CDR3 is 17 amino acids. Germline loops: CDR1 MNHEY, CDR2 SVGEGT. V was pared by 4 bases and J by 1 base, with 10 bases of the junction left unmatched.

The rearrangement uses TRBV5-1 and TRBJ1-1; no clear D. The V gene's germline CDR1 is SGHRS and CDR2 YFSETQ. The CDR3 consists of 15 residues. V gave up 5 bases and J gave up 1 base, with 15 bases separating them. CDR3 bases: TGCGCCAGCAGAGTTGGACCAACAGCGAACACTGAAGCTTTCTTT. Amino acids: CASRVGPTANTEAFF.